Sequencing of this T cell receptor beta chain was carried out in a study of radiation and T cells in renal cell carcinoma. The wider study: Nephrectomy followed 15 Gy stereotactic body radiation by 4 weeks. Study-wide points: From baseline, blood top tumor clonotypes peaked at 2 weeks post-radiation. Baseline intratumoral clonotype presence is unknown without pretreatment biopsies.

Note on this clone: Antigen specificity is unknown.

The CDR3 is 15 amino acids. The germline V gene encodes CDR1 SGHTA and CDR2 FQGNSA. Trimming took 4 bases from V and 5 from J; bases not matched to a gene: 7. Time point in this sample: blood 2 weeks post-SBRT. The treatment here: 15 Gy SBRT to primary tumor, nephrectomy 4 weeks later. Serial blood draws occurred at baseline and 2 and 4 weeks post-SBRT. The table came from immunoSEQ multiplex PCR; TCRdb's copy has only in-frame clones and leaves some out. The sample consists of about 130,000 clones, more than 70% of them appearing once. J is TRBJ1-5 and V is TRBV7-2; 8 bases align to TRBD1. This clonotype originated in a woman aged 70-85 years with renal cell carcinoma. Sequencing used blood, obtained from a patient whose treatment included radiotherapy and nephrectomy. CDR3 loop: CASSSGQGSDQPQHF. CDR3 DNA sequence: TGTGCCAGCAGCTCAGGACAGGGCTCGGATCAGCCCCAGCATTTT.